The rows below give T cell receptor beta chains drawn from one sample of a study of CD8 T cells in Susac syndrome. A single record per CDR3 protein comes from TCRdb applying MiXCR to the immunoSEQ multiplex PCR reads. The sample shows fewer than 150,000 distinct CDR3 sequences, around 94% of them seen only once. Material for sequencing was CD8+ T cells from PBMCs. The receptor source for this set is a human donor in good health. CDR3s include the opening cysteine and the closing phenylalanine or tryptophan. The D gene is left open where the match is weak. Size values are once, few and many counts, or a class for expanded clones, and some rows have none.

d_call,clone_size,j_call,v_call,cdr3_aa,cdr3_nt
NA,once,TRBJ1-2,TRBV7-3,CASSSDPFYGYTF,TGTGCCAGCAGCTCCGACCCGTTCTATGGCTACACCTTC
NA,NA,TRBJ2-3,TRBV28,CASSERGTDTQYF,TGTGCCAGCAGTGAAAGGGGGACAGATACGCAGTATTTT
TRBD1,NA,TRBJ2-7,TRBV23-1,CASSQVQGVPYEQYF,TGCGCCAGCAGTCAAGTCCAGGGGGTACCCTACGAGCAGTACTTC
TRBD1,few,TRBJ1-2,TRBV25-1,CASGRGLGYTF,TGTGCCAGCGGCAGGGGGCTTGGCTACACCTTC
NA,NA,TRBJ2-1,TRBV4-3,CASSQGREFYNEQFF,TGCGCCAGCAGCCAAGGGAGGGAATTCTACAATGAGCAGTTCTTC
NA,NA,TRBJ2-1,TRBV9,CASSGNYGVNEQFF,TGTGCCAGCAGCGGAAATTATGGGGTTAATGAGCAGTTCTTC
NA,NA,TRBJ2-7,TRBV12-3/TRBV12-4,CASSTGTHEQYF,TGTGCCAGCAGTACCGGGACCCACGAGCAGTACTTC
TRBD1,NA,TRBJ2-7,TRBV3-1,CASSQDWTGTYEQYF,TGTGCCAGCAGCCAAGATTGGACAGGGACCTACGAGCAGTACTTC
NA,NA,TRBJ1-1,TRBV9,CASSVVKNTEAFF,TGTGCCAGCAGCGTAGTCAAGAACACTGAAGCTTTCTTT
TRBD1,NA,TRBJ2-1,TRBV9,CASSGTGTGHFF,TGTGCCAGCAGCGGCACCGGGACAGGACATTTCTTC
NA,NA,TRBJ2-2,TRBV28,CASSPGALETGELFF,TGTGCCAGCAGCCCCGGGGCCCTAGAGACCGGGGAGCTGTTTTTT
TRBD1,NA,TRBJ2-5,TRBV28,CATWTGYQETQYF,TGTGCCACCTGGACAGGGTACCAAGAGACCCAGTACTTC
NA,NA,TRBJ1-1,TRBV5-1,CASSSQGTNEAFF,TGCGCCAGCAGCTCGCAAGGGACCAATGAAGCTTTCTTT
NA,NA,TRBJ2-7,TRBV24-1,CATSDGVEQYF,TGTGCCACCAGTGATGGGGTCGAGCAGTACTTC